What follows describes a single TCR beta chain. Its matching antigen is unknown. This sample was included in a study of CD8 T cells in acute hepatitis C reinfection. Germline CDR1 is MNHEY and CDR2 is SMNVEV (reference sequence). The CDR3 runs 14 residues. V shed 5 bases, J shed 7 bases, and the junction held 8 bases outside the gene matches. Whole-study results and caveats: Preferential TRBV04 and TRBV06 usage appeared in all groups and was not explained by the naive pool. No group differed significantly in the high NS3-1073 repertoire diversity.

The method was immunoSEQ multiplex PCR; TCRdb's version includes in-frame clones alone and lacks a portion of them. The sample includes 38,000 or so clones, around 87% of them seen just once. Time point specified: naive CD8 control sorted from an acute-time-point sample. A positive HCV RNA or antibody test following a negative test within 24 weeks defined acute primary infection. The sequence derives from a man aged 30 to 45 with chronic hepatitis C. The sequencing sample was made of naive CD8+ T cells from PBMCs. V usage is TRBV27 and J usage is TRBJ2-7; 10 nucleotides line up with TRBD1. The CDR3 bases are TGTGCCAGCAGTCCCCGGGACAGGGGATCGGAGCAGTACTTC. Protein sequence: CASSPRDRGSEQYF.